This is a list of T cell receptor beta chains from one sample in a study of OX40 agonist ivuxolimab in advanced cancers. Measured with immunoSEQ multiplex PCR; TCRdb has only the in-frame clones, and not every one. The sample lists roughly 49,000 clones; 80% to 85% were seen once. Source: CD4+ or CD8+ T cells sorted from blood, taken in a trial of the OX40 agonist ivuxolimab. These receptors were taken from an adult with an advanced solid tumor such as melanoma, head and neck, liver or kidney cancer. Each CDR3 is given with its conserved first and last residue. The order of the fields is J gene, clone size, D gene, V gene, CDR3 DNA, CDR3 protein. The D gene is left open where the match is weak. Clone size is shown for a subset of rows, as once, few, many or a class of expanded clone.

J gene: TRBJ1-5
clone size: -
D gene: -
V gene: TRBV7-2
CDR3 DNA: TGTGCCAGCAGCAAACAGGGCAATCAGCCCCAGCATTTT
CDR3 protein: CASSKQGNQPQHF

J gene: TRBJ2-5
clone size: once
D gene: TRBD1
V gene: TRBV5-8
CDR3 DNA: TGTGCCAGCAGCCGGACAGGGTGGGGTGAGACCCAGTACTTC
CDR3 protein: CASSRTGWGETQYF

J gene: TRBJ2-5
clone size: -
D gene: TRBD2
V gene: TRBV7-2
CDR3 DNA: TGTGCCAGCAGCCAATGGGGCGGGGGGCAAGAGACCCAGTACTTC
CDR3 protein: CASSQWGGGQETQYF

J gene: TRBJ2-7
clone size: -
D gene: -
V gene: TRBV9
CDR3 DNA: TGTGCCAGCAGCGTAGGAGGCAGCTCCTACGAGCAGTACTTC
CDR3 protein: CASSVGGSSYEQYF

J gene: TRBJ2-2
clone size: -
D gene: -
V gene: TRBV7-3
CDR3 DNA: TGTGCCAGCAGCCAACCGAACACCGGGGAGCTGTTTTTT
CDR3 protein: CASSQPNTGELFF

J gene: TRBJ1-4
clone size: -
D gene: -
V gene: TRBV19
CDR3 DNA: TGTGCCAGTAGCCCGAGGCGGGGGGCGAGGGAAAAACTGTTTTTT
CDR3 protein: CASSPRRGAREKLFF

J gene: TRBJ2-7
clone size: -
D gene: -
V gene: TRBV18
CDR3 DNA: TGTGCCAGCGGACGGTTAACCTACGAGCAGTACTTC
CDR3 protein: CASGRLTYEQYF

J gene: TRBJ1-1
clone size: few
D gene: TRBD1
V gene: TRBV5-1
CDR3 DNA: TGCGCCAGCAGACCTAGCATGACAGGGAGGGGGCCGAACACTGAAGCTTTCTTT
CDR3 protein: CASRPSMTGRGPNTEAFF

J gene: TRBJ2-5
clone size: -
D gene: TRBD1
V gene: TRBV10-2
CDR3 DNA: TGCGCCAGCAGTAGAGGACAGGGACAGACCCAGTACTTC
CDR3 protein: CASSRGQGQTQYF

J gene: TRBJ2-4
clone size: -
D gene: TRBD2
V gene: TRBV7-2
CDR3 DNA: TGTGCCAGCAGCCTAGTATCCGGGGGGTTCCAGTACTTC
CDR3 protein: CASSLVSGGFQYF

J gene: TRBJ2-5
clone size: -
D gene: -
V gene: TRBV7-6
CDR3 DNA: TGTGCCAGCAGCTTTTTGTGGGGATTTGGAGTCCAAGAGACCCAGTACTTC
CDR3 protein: CASSFLWGFGVQETQYF

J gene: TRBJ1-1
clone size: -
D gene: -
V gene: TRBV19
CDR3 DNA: TGTGCCAGTAGTATTGGGGGGTTAACTGAAGCTTTCTTT
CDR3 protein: CASSIGGLTEAFF

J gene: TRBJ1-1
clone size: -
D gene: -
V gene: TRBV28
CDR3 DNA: TGTGCCAGCAGTCTACGATACCCAGGAAGCACTGAAGCTTTCTTT
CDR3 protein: CASSLRYPGSTEAFF

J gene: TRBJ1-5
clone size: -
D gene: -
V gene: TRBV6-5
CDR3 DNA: TGTGCCAGCAGTTACTCAGCAGGGGCGGGTCAGCCCCAGCATTTT
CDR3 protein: CASSYSAGAGQPQHF

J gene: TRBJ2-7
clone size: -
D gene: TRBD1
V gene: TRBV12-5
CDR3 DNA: TGTGCTAGTGGTTTGGGGGCAGGGGGCATCGACGAGCAGTACTTC
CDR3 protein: CASGLGAGGIDEQYF

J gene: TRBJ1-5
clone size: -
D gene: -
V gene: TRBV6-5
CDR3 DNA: TGTGCCAGCAGTTCAGACAGGAGCAATCAGCCCCAGCATTTT
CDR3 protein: CASSSDRSNQPQHF

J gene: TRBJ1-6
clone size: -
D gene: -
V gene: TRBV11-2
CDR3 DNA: TGTGCCAGCAGCACCCCGGGGCTGAATTCACCCCTCCACTTT
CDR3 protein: CASSTPGLNSPLHF

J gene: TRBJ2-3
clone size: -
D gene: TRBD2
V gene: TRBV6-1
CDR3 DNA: TGTGCCAGCAGTGCCAGGACTAGCGGAGACACAGATACGCAGTATTTT
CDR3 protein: CASSARTSGDTDTQYF

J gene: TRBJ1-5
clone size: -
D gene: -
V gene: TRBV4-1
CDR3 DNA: TGCGCCAGCAGCCAAGATCGGCGTCAGCCCCAGCATTTT
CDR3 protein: CASSQDRRQPQHF

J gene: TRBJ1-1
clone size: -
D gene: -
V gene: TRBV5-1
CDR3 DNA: TGCGCCAGCAGCTTGGCGGGCAGTGATTTGAACACTGAAGCTTTCTTT
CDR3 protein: CASSLAGSDLNTEAFF

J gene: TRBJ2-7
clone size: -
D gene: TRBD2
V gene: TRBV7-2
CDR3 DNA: TGTGCCAGCAGTCGGACTAGCGGGGGGCTCGAGCAGTACTTC
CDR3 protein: CASSRTSGGLEQYF

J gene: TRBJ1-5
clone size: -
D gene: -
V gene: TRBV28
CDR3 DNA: TGTGCCAGCAGGGGGGTTTTCAATCAGCCCCAGCATTTT
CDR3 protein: CASRGVFNQPQHF

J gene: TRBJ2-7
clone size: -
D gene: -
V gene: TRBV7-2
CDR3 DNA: TGTGCCAGCAGCTTAGTGACGGGGGCGACCTACGAGCAGTACTTC
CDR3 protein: CASSLVTGATYEQYF

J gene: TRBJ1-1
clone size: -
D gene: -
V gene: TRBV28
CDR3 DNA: TGTGCCAGCAGTTTCGCTGCAGGGGTGGGCACTGAAGCTTTCTTT
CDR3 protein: CASSFAAGVGTEAFF

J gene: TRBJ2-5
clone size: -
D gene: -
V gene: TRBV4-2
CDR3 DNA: TGTGCCAGCAGGGACGGGGGCCTAGAGACCCAGTACTTC
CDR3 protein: CASRDGGLETQYF

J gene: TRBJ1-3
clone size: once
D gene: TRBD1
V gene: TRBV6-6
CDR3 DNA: TGTGCCAGCGGGCAGGGGGCCCGCTCTGGAAACACCATATATTTT
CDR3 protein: CASGQGARSGNTIYF

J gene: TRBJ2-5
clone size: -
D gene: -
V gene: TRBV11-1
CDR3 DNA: TGTGCCAGCAGCTTAGTAGAGACCCAGTACTTC
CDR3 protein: CASSLVETQYF

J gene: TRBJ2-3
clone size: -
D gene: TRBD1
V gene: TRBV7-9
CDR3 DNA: TGTGCCAGCAGCCTCGGACAGGGAGATACGCAGTATTTT
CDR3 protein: CASSLGQGDTQYF

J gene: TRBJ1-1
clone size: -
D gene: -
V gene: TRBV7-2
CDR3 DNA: TGTGCCAGCAGCTTTCGGGCCGGACAGACTGAAGCTTTCTTT
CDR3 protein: CASSFRAGQTEAFF

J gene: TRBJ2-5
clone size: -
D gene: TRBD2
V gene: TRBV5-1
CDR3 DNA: TGCGCCAGCAGCTTGTCAAGCGGGGGGATCAGAGAGACCCAGTACTTC
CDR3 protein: CASSLSSGGIRETQYF

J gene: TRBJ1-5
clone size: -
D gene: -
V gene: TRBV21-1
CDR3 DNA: TGTGCCAGCAGCCCCCGGGACAGGGCTCAGCCCCAGCATTTT
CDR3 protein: CASSPRDRAQPQHF

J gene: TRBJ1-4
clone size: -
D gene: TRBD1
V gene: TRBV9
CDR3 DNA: TGTGCCAGCAGTAAGACAGGGGGCTTAGTTGAAAAACTGTTTTTT
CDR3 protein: CASSKTGGLVEKLFF

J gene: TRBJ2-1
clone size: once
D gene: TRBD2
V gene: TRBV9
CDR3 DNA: TGTGCCAGCAGCGTAGAGAGCGGGGGCCACAATGAGCAGTTCTTC
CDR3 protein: CASSVESGGHNEQFF

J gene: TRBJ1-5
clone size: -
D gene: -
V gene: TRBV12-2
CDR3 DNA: TGTGCAAGTCGCACCACGATTCGGGCAGGATTTCAGCCCCAGCATTTT
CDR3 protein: CASRTTIRAGFQPQHF

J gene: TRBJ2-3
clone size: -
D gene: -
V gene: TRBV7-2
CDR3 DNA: TGTGCCAGCAGCCGTCAAGATACGCAGTATTTT
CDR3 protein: CASSRQDTQYF

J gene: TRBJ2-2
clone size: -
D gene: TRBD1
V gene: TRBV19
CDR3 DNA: TGTGCCAGTAGTACCCAAGGACAGGGGATAAGGGCCGGGGAGCTGTTTTTT
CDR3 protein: CASSTQGQGIRAGELFF

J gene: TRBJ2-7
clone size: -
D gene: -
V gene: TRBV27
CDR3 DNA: TGTGCCAGCAGTTGGGCAGGGAGTTACGAGCAGTACTTC
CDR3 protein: CASSWAGSYEQYF

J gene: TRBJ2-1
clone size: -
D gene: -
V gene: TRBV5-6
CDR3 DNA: TGTGCCAGCAGCTTGGTAGCCGGTGGTGGGCAGTTCTTC
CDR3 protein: CASSLVAGGGQFF

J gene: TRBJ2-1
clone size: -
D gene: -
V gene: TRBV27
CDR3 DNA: TGTGCCAGCAGTCGACGTGTATTCGAGCACCTCGGTGAGCAGTTCTTC
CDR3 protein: CASSRRVFEHLGEQFF

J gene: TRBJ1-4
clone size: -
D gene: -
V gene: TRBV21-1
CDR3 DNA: TGTGCCAGCAGCAACGACCTGGGACAGTACTCTGGAAAACTGTTTTTT
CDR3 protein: CASSNDLGQYSGKLFF

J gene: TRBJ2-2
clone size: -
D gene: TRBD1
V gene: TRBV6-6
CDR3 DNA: TGTGCCAGCAGCCCGACAGGGAGGGAGCTGTTTTTT
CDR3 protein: CASSPTGRELFF

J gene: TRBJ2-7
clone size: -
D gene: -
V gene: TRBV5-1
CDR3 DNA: TGTGCCAGCAGCTTGGATACAGGGACCTACGAGCAGTACTTC
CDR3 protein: CASSLDTGTYEQYF

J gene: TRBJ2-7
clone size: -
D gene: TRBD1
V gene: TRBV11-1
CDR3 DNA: TGTGCCAGCACCTCCTCCGGGACAGGGGGCGGAGAGCAGTACTTC
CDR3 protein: CASTSSGTGGGEQYF

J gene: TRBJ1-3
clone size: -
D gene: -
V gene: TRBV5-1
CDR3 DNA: TGCGCCAGCAGCTTGGCCTCTGGAAACACCATATATTTT
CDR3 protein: CASSLASGNTIYF

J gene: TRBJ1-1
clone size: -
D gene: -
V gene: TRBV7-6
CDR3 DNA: TGTGCCAGCAGCTCCGCAGGGCAGAACACTGAAGCTTTCTTT
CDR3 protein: CASSSAGQNTEAFF

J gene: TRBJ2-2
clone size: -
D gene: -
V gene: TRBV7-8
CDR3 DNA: TGTGCCAGCAGCGATTACAGGGTTGGATTACGCGGGGAGCTGTTTTTT
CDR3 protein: CASSDYRVGLRGELFF

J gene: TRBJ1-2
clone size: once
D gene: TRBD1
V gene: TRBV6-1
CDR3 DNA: TGTGCCAGCAGTGATGAGGACAGGGGAAACTATGGCTACACCTTC
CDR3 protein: CASSDEDRGNYGYTF